This TCR beta chain was identified in a study of vaccination effects on CD4 cells after COVID-19. The germline V and J ends were trimmed by 2 bases and 5 bases, with 18 bases remaining between them. This CDR3 has 16 residues. Germline V gene lookup returns CDR1 MGHRA and CDR2 YSYEKL. Note on this clone: The antigen remains undetermined.

Libraries were prepared by immunoSEQ multiplex PCR; TCRdb keeps only in-frame clonotypes and omits some of them. The sample consists of roughly 42,000 clones, under 75% of them appearing once. Antigen-specific CD4+ T cells were expanded with viral peptide pools in the ViraFEST assay before sequencing. It was after roughly 11 days of culture that CD4+ T cells were isolated. Vaccinated recipients, who were negative for nucleocapsid antibodies, had no history of SARS-CoV-2 infection. Cultures used 1.5 million to 2 million PBMC per well, about 10 IU/ml IL-2 and approximately 11 ug/ml peptides. Study-wide points: Healthy vaccinees had only 1 of 255 vaccine-induced clones cross-react with common cold coronaviruses. Late post-vaccination samples showed marked contraction of infection- and vaccine-induced clones. Relatively few convalescent patients took part in the study, which had no early post-infection timepoints.

V is TRBV4-1 and J is TRBJ1-2; D unclear. This receptor was taken from a human donor who received a COVID-19 vaccine. The sequencing here drew on CD4+ T cells from PBMCs cultured with HCoV-OC43 spike peptides, taken before COVID-19 vaccination. Sample subset: HCoV-OC43 spike overlapping peptide pool stimulation. The CDR3 reads CASSQLLTDFWYGYTF. DNA for the CDR3: TGCGCCAGCAGCCAACTATTGACGGACTTTTGGTATGGCTACACCTTC.